A selection of T cell receptor beta chains follows, all from one sample in a study of T cell repertoires in cytomegalovirus infection. One entry per CDR3 protein results from TCRdb running MiXCR on the reads. Here the sample spans roughly 230,000 distinct CDR3 sequences, 17% being singletons. Sequenced: CD8+ T cells from PBMCs. These receptors all come from a human donor in good health (CMV status not recorded). Some clones in this sample may be carry-over from other donors' samples. Both conserved end residues are part of each CDR3. The D gene is left open where the match is weak. A row's size may be missing; if present it is once, few, many or a size class.

>TRBJ2-7|TRBD2|TRBV15|few
CATSVGTSGDEQYF
TGTGCCACCAGCGTCGGGACTAGCGGGGACGAGCAGTACTTC
>TRBJ2-1|-|TRBV29-1|-
CSVVGLSSYNEQFF
TGCAGCGTTGTAGGCCTGAGCTCCTACAATGAGCAGTTCTTC
>TRBJ2-6|-|TRBV4-1|once
CASSHYRIGQLYSGANVLTF
TGCGCCAGCAGCCACTACCGAATTGGACAGCTGTACTCTGGGGCCAACGTCCTGACTTTC
>TRBJ2-2|TRBD1|TRBV7-6|many
CASSSDRGLSGELFF
TGTGCCAGCAGCTCTGACAGGGGTCTGTCCGGGGAGCTGTTTTTT
>TRBJ2-1|-|TRBV6-2/TRBV6-3|-
CASSYSPGSYNEQFF
TGTGCCAGCAGTTACTCTCCAGGCTCCTACAATGAGCAGTTCTTC
>TRBJ1-3|TRBD1|TRBV29-1|many
CSVDGTGEGNTIYF
TGCAGCGTTGATGGGACAGGCGAAGGAAACACCATATATTTT
>TRBJ1-3|TRBD1|TRBV6-6|-
CASSQRDSPSGNTIYF
TGTGCCAGCAGTCAACGGGACAGCCCCTCTGGAAACACCATATATTTT
>TRBJ2-1|TRBD1|TRBV5-1|few
CASSLEGAPNEQFF
TGCGCCAGCAGCTTGGAGGGGGCGCCCAATGAGCAGTTCTTC
>TRBJ1-5|TRBD1|TRBV6-1|few
CASSDGGTAIGAYSNQPQHF
TGTGCCAGCAGTGACGGTGGGACAGCGATCGGGGCCTATAGCAATCAGCCCCAGCATTTT
>TRBJ2-3|TRBD2|TRBV7-9|few
CASSGSTSGGVTDTQYF
TGTGCCAGCAGCGGATCAACTAGCGGGGGGGTCACAGATACGCAGTATTTT
>TRBJ2-2|-|TRBV7-6|many
CASSLSGTSGELFF
TGTGCCAGCAGCTTATCGGGAACCAGCGGGGAGCTGTTTTTT
>TRBJ2-5|-|TRBV14|-
CASSQDLTSSETQYF
TGTGCCAGCAGCCAAGATTTGACGAGTTCAGAGACCCAGTACTTC
>TRBJ2-3|-|TRBV6-5|-
CASSERGGSTDTQYF
TGTGCCAGCAGCGAGAGGGGGGGGAGCACAGATACGCAGTATTTT
>TRBJ1-1|TRBD1|TRBV6-5|few
CASSFGQGADEAFF
TGTGCCAGCAGTTTTGGACAGGGGGCTGATGAAGCTTTCTTT
>TRBJ2-5|TRBD2|TRBV28|-
CASSLRQTSVETQYF
TGTGCCAGCAGTTTACGCCAGACTAGCGTGGAGACCCAGTACTTC
>TRBJ2-1|-|TRBV5-8|-
CASSFLRAAYNEQFF
TGTGCCAGCAGCTTTTTAAGGGCCGCCTACAATGAGCAGTTCTTC
>TRBJ2-1|TRBD2|TRBV6-2/TRBV6-3|-
CASRGGRGSAYNEQFF
TGTGCCAGCAGGGGGGGGAGGGGTTCGGCCTACAATGAGCAGTTCTTC
>TRBJ1-2|-|TRBV29-1|-
CSALKTANYGYTF
TGCAGCGCCCTAAAGACAGCTAACTATGGCTACACCTTC
>TRBJ2-7|TRBD1|TRBV28|many
CASSLRTGRSYEQYF
TGTGCCAGCAGTCTACGGACAGGGCGCTCCTACGAGCAGTACTTC
>TRBJ1-3|-|TRBV7-2|many
CASSSGQYSGNTIYF
TGTGCCAGCAGCTCTGGACAGTACTCTGGAAACACCATATATTTT
>TRBJ1-1|TRBD1|TRBV29-1|-
CSVVGQGGMNTEAFF
TGCAGCGTTGTGGGACAAGGGGGCATGAACACTGAAGCTTTCTTT
>TRBJ2-7|-|TRBV7-8|few
CASSTGQTYEQYF
TGTGCCAGCAGCACCGGACAGACCTACGAGCAGTACTTC
>TRBJ2-5|-|TRBV12-3/TRBV12-4|many
CASSFWEETQYF
TGTGCCAGCAGTTTCTGGGAAGAGACCCAGTACTTC
>TRBJ2-1|TRBD1|TRBV28|many
CASSRTAGTGEYNEQFF
TGTGCCAGCAGTCGAACCGCCGGGACAGGAGAGTACAATGAGCAGTTCTTC
>TRBJ1-2|TRBD1|TRBV20-1|many
CSASNETGAFYGYTF
TGCAGTGCTAGTAACGAGACAGGGGCATTTTATGGCTACACCTTC
>TRBJ1-5|-|TRBV7-9|few
CASSQDTGNQPQHF
TGTGCCAGCAGCCAGGACACGGGCAATCAGCCCCAGCATTTT